This record concerns one T cell receptor beta chain sequence. Donors each provided around 9 milliliters of peripheral blood. The data stem from a study of blood T cells in healthy people across ages. Germline values: CDR1 MDHEN, CDR2 SYDVKM. The CDR3 consists of 13 residues. V lost 3 bases and J lost 4, with 6 bases in between. A J-beta primer mix and a sample-barcoded 5' primer were used in a second PCR of about 7 to 12 cycles. TCRdb redid the calling of the 5' RACE reads with MiXCR, one entry per CDR3 protein. The sample consists of hundreds of thousands of distinct CDR3 sequences, about 59% of them appearing once.

V gene TRBV28 combines with J gene TRBJ1-4; D is ambiguous. Sequenced material: blood. The sequence derives from a man aged 25 to 40 in good health. As DNA, the CDR3 is TGTGCCAGCAGTTTCCTGTATAATGAAAAACTGTTTTTT. As protein: CASSFLYNEKLFF.